The 2 T cell receptor beta chains below come from one sample, sequenced in a study of CD8+ T cells in alopecia areata. Regarding treatment: oral pan-JAK inhibitor, 5-10 mg twice daily. The authors extracted RNA and reverse transcribed it into cDNA as the sequencing template. Here immunoSEQ multiplex PCR was the method, and the copy in TCRdb shows in-frame clones only, minus some. Of under 250,000 clones listed, approximately 65% are singletons. The specimen comprised CD4+ T cells sorted from blood, sampled around week 46, from a patient treated with tofacitinib. Every receptor here comes from a human donor with alopecia areata.

The V call is TRBV29-1, the J call TRBJ1-1; D gene uncertain. Looked up from germline, CDR1 is SQVTM and CDR2 is ANQGSEA. V was pared by 4 bases and J by 6 bases, with 12 bases between. The CDR3 totals 12 residues. CDR3 in amino acids: CSVVSYLPEAFF. The CDR3 coding sequence is TGCAGCGTTGTTAGTTATTTGCCTGAAGCTTTCTTT.

This clone was seen more than once but under ten times. This chain's CDR3 is CASSRGLAGYNEQFF. In DNA form, the CDR3 reads TGCGCCAGCAGCCGGGGACTAGCGGGCTACAATGAGCAGTTCTTC. The V gene is TRBV4-3, the J gene TRBJ2-1, with 12 bases fitting TRBD2. The germline gives CDR1 LGHNA, CDR2 YSLEER. The CDR3 runs 15 residues. The junction had 1 base not matched to a gene; V was cut back by 4 bases and J by 3 bases.